This paragraph covers one TCR beta chain sequence. Antigen specificity is unknown. The read ends 3 residues shy of where the CDR3 ends; the end is completed using the germline J gene. Sequenced by immunoSEQ multiplex PCR; TCRdb stores in-frame clones only, minus some. The sample was found to contain about 37,000 clones, and every one recurs. The sample comes from a study of T cell clonality in common variable immunodeficiency. Findings of the study overall: Repertoire-complication correlations in CVID were limited by patient heterogeneity.

Trimming removed 5 bases from V and 2 bases from J; junction bases left unmatched: 6. There are 14 residues in the CDR3. Looked up from germline, CDR1 is DFQATT and CDR2 is SNEGSKA (reference sequence). Caucasian heritage predominated among both patients and controls. Heparinized whole blood, roughly 4.5 to 8 ml, came from each donor. The J gene is TRBJ1-3, the V gene TRBV20-1; the match to TRBD1 covers 7 bases. The sample taken for sequencing was peripheral blood mononuclear cells. The clonotype originates from a person aged 18-70 years in good health. CDR3 DNA, as far as it was read: TGCAGTGCTCTGAAGGGGGCGACTGGAAACACC. Protein product: CSALKGATGNT. The whole CDR3 reads CSALKGATGNTIYF.